This entry lists 8 T cell receptor beta chains sequenced from one sample in a study of molecular identifiers for immune sequencing clone quantification. TCRdb itself ran the PCR reads through MiXCR, one entry per CDR3 protein. The top ten clones hold around 0.89% of a sample with 40,000 to 45,000 distinct CDR3 sequences, 20% to 25% of them seen once. Sequenced material: naive CD8+ T cells from blood, with Jurkat cell RNA spiked in. Subset specified: FACS-sorted CD8+CD4-CCR7+CD45RA+ naive T cells. These receptors were taken from a human donor in good health. Some libraries in this study had Jurkat cell RNA spiked in.

By sample share, this clonotype is medium-sized. This rearrangement joins TRBV6-5 to TRBJ2-3; no clear D. The CDR3 consists of 14 residues. CDR1 is MNHEY, CDR2 SVGAGI, per germline. With 6 bases removed from V and 1 base from J, the gap between germline ends came to 11 bases. The CDR3 loop reads CASSPFWGTDTQYF. CDR3 nucleotide sequence: TGTGCCAGCAGCCCTTTTTGGGGCACAGATACGCAGTATTTT.

This clonotype has just one count. The junction does not match germline at one end; this may be a read error. CDR3 in amino acids: CASSLRTGTSGRAYNERFF. The CDR3 DNA sequence: TGTGCCAGCAGCCTACGAACCGGGACTAGCGGGAGGGCCTACAATGAGCGGTTCTTC. The chain carries TRBV3-1 and TRBJ2-1, with 16 bases aligning to TRBD2. Germline V gene lookup returns CDR1 LGHDT and CDR2 YNNKEL (reference sequence). The CDR3 covers 19 residues.

Only a few counts were recorded for this clonotype. V usage is TRBV28 and J usage is TRBJ2-4; 7 bases fit TRBD1. The V and J ends lost 7 bases and 7 bases, in that order; junction bases with no gene match: 10. The CDR3 runs 14 residues. Per germline, CDR1 MDHEN and CDR2 SYDVKM. In DNA, the CDR3 is TGTGCCAGCACCCTCCCGGGACAGTTCAACATTCAGTACTTC. This sequence encodes CASTLPGQFNIQYF. Full variable domain (rest looked up from reference TRBV28 and TRBJ2-4): DVKVTQSSRYLVKRTGEKVFLECVQDMDHENMFWYRQDPGLGLRLIYFSYDVKMKEKGDIPEGYSVSREKKERFSLILESASTNQTSMYLCASTLPGQFNIQYFGAGTRLSVL.

This chain connects TRBV24-1 to TRBJ2-3; D possibly corresponds to TRBD2 (8 bases). Germline CDR1 KGHDR, CDR2 SFDVKD. The CDR3 extends over 17 amino acids. V dropped 3 bases and J dropped 3 bases, with 18 bases sitting between them. The CDR3: CATSDEGALAGTDTQYF. The CDR3 region has the DNA TGTGCCACCAGTGATGAGGGGGCCCTAGCGGGTACAGATACGCAGTATTTT.

This clonotype has ten or more counts. The chain couples TRBV5-6 to TRBJ1-1, with unresolved D. The V end lost 4 bases, the J end lost 1 base, and 11 bases lay between the germline ends. This CDR3 spans 14 amino acids. The germline CDR1 and CDR2 sequences are SGHDT and YYEEEE. CDR3: CASSLTSGNTEAFF. The CDR3 DNA sequence: TGTGCCAGCAGCCTTACGTCTGGGAACACTGAAGCTTTCTTT.

In regard to this clonotype: Since a much larger clone is just one base distant, this may be a read error. The chain carries TRBV24-1 and TRBJ2-1; no clear D gene. The germline V gene has CDR1 KGHDR and CDR2 SFDVKD. Trimming removed 3 bases at V and 4 bases at J, with 9 bases between. The CDR3 has 14 residues. CDR3 in amino acids: CATSDPGPYNEQFF. CDR3 nucleotides: TGTGCCACCAGTGATCCGGGTCCTTACAATGAGCAGTTCTTC.

This clonotype was picked up a small number of times. This could be a read error, since a much larger clone is one nucleotide away. The V and J genes are TRBV19 and TRBJ1-5, with D unresolved. The CDR3 sequence is 13 residues long. The germline V gene has CDR1 LNHDA and CDR2 SQIVND (reference sequence). V was trimmed by 6 bases and J by 7 bases, leaving 13 bases between them. CDR3 residues: CASSATTRQPQHF. For the CDR3, the DNA is TGTGCCAGTAGCGCCACGACTAGGCAGCCCCAGCATTTT.

This clonotype has at least ten counts. This chain links TRBV30 with TRBJ2-3, with unresolved D. V shed 1 base and J shed 8 bases, with 7 bases lying between them. CDR3 length: 11 amino acids. From germline, CDR1 is GTSNPN and CDR2 SVGIG (reference sequence). CDR3 bases: TGTGCCTGGAGTGAACTTGGTACGCAGTATTTT. This sequence encodes CAWSELGTQYF.